This T cell receptor beta chain came from a study of technical replicates of blood from a handful of donors. The table came from immunoSEQ multiplex PCR; TCRdb's copy has only in-frame clones and leaves some out. The sample yields tens of thousands of clones, 90% to 97% seen once. V was pared by 5 bases and J by 3 bases, with 13 bases between. The germline CDR1 and CDR2 sequences are SQVTM and ANQGSEA. The CDR3 has 13 residues. The clonotype was recovered from a human donor in good health. The sample was T cells isolated from PBMCs. The genes are TRBV29-1 and TRBJ1-1, with D tentatively TRBD1 (6 bases). The CDR3 loop is CSVQAGVDTEAFF. The CDR3 region has the DNA TGCAGCGTTCAGGCAGGGGTGGACACTGAAGCTTTCTTT.